These T cell receptor beta chains were read from a single sample in a study of cytomegalovirus exposure and HLA in healthy donors. TCRdb's table, derived via immunoSEQ multiplex PCR, lists solely in-frame clones and lacks some. Of roughly 120,000 clones in the sample, 70% to 90% were seen once. Material: PBMCs. The receptors stem from a woman younger than 45 in good health and CMV-seronegative. The CDR3 runs from the conserved cysteine through the conserved F or W. The order of the fields is J gene, clone size, V gene, D gene, CDR3 DNA, CDR3 protein. D genes are given only for firm matches. A clone size is listed for some rows: how often the clone was seen (once, few, many), or a class if it is expanded.

TRBJ1-6	-	TRBV30	-	TGTGCCTGGAGTGTACCGGGGGATAGGGTTCCCCTCCACTTT	CAWSVPGDRVPLHF
TRBJ2-7	-	TRBV5-6	-	TGTGCCAGCAGCTCGACAGGAGATTCGAGGGAGCAGTACTTC	CASSSTGDSREQYF
TRBJ2-1	-	TRBV4-3	TRBD2	TGCGCCAGCAGCCAAGATCTCCCCGGGGGGGGGAACAATGAGCAGTTCTTC	CASSQDLPGGGNNEQFF
TRBJ1-6	-	TRBV7-9	TRBD1	TGTGCCAGCAGCCACCCCGGACAGGGATATAATTCACCCCTCCACTTT	CASSHPGQGYNSPLHF
TRBJ2-7	-	TRBV6-5	-	TGTGCCAGCCATCGGGATTCCTACGAGCAGTACTTC	CASHRDSYEQYF
TRBJ1-2	-	TRBV7-9	TRBD1	TGTGCCAGCAGCTTCAGGGACAGCGCTAACTATGGCTACACCTTC	CASSFRDSANYGYTF
TRBJ2-5	-	TRBV7-9	TRBD1	TGTGCCAGCAGCCCACGACAGGGGGCGACGGCAGAGACCCAGTACTTC	CASSPRQGATAETQYF
TRBJ2-1	-	TRBV7-2	TRBD1	TGTGCCAGCAGCTCACAGGGGGTAACCTACAATGAGCAGTTCTTC	CASSSQGVTYNEQFF
TRBJ2-3	-	TRBV7-2	TRBD2	TGTGCCAGCAGCTCGGTAGCGGGGAGCACAGATACGCAGTATTTT	CASSSVAGSTDTQYF
TRBJ2-3	-	TRBV29-1	-	TGCAGCGTTGGGTTACCGGTAGGCACAGATACGCAGTATTTT	CSVGLPVGTDTQYF
TRBJ1-2	-	TRBV18	-	TGTGCCAGCTCACCACCGCAGGGTGCAAGTGTGTATGGCTACACCTTC	CASSPPQGASVYGYTF
TRBJ2-2	-	TRBV25-1	TRBD1	TGTGCCAGCAGTGTACAGGGGGCGGGCGGGGAGCTGTTTTTT	CASSVQGAGGELFF
TRBJ2-5	-	TRBV4-3	-	TGCGCCAGCAGCCAACCGGGACAATTAGAGACCCAGTACTTC	CASSQPGQLETQYF
TRBJ1-2	once	TRBV4-3	-	TGCGCCAGCAGCCAAGTGGGACAAAACTATGGCTACACCTTC	CASSQVGQNYGYTF
TRBJ1-5	-	TRBV10-3	-	TGTGCCATCGCGAACGGGATAAATCAGCCCCAGCATTTT	CAIANGINQPQHF
TRBJ1-2	few	TRBV13	TRBD1	TGTGCCAGCAGGGGGACAGGGACCTATGGCTACACCTTC	CASRGTGTYGYTF
TRBJ1-2	-	TRBV4-1	TRBD1	TGCGCCAGCAGGGGGACAGGGGAAGGCTACACCTTC	CASRGTGEGYTF
TRBJ2-7	-	TRBV10-3	TRBD2	TGTGCCATCAGTGAGTCGGGGGGGTACGAGCAGTACTTC	CAISESGGYEQYF
TRBJ1-2	-	TRBV29-1	-	TGCAGCACGTCAGGGATGTATGCCTATGGCTACACCTTC	CSTSGMYAYGYTF
TRBJ1-5	-	TRBV5-6	TRBD1	TGTGCCAGCAGCTTGGGCGGGACAGGGGCGAGCCAGCCCCAGCATTTT	CASSLGGTGASQPQHF
TRBJ1-1	-	TRBV4-1	-	TGCGCCAGCAGCCAAGACTCTGCGGGATTGGGGACTGAAGCTTTCTTT	CASSQDSAGLGTEAFF
TRBJ1-5	-	TRBV9	TRBD1	TGTGCCAGCAGCCCGGGACAGGGGTTCCCTTATAGCAATCAGCCCCAGCATTTT	CASSPGQGFPYSNQPQHF
TRBJ2-1	-	TRBV14	-	TGTGCCAGCAGCCTTCAGGGCGATGAGCAGTTCTTC	CASSLQGDEQFF
TRBJ1-3	-	TRBV7-2	-	TGTGCCAGCAGCTCGGGATCTGGAAACACCATATATTTT	CASSSGSGNTIYF
TRBJ2-5	-	TRBV9	TRBD2	TGTGCCAGCAGCGAGGGACTAGCGGGGGGGCGAGGTGAGACCCAGTACTTC	CASSEGLAGGRGETQYF
TRBJ2-7	-	TRBV19	-	TGTGCCAGTAGTAGTCTCCTTAACTCCTACGAGCAGTACTTC	CASSSLLNSYEQYF
TRBJ1-2	-	TRBV6-6	-	TGTGCCAGCAGTTTCGATGGCTACACCTTC	CASSFDGYTF
TRBJ1-1	-	TRBV6-5	-	TGTGCCAGCGACAGGACGAACACTGAAGCTTTCTTT	CASDRTNTEAFF
TRBJ1-5	-	TRBV11-2	-	TGTGCCAGCAGATCCCGCAGGGAATGTAGCAATCAGCCCCAGCATTTT	CASRSRRECSNQPQHF
TRBJ1-4	-	TRBV6-5	-	TGTGCCAGCAGCCCCTATGGGGAGGGGGGTATAAGACTGTTTTTT	CASSPYGEGGIRLFF
TRBJ1-1	-	TRBV27	-	TGTGCCAGCAGTTTAGACCGAGGCACTGAAGCTTTCTTT	CASSLDRGTEAFF
TRBJ2-4	-	TRBV11-2	TRBD1	TGTGCCAGCAGCCGGCAGGGGGAAGAAGGAAACATTCAGTACTTC	CASSRQGEEGNIQYF
TRBJ2-7	few	TRBV15	-	TGTGCCACCAGCAGGGAGTCTTACGAGCAGTACTTC	CATSRESYEQYF
TRBJ1-6	-	TRBV5-1	-	TGCGCCAGCAGCTTCCAGGGAGGATATAATTCACCCCTCCACTTT	CASSFQGGYNSPLHF
TRBJ2-1	-	TRBV7-2	-	TGTGCCAGCAGCTTAGCGCGGGACAATGAGCAGTTCTTC	CASSLARDNEQFF
TRBJ1-2	-	TRBV10-2	-	TGCGCCAGCAGTGTGGGGTCAGGGTTGGATGGCTACACCTTC	CASSVGSGLDGYTF
TRBJ2-5	once	TRBV10-3	TRBD1	TGTGCCATCAGCCCAGGGACAGGGCAAGCAAAGACCCAGTACTTC	CAISPGTGQAKTQYF
TRBJ2-6	-	TRBV30	TRBD1	TGTGCCACAGGGGCGGGGGCCAACGTCCTGACTTTC	CATGAGANVLTF
TRBJ2-3	-	TRBV21-1	-	TGTGCCAGCAGCAATTGGGGCCCGAAGCGCTTCACAGATACGCAGTATTTT	CASSNWGPKRFTDTQYF
TRBJ1-1	-	TRBV5-1	-	TGCGCCAGCAGCTCCAGGGAGGCAAACACTGAAGCTTTCTTT	CASSSREANTEAFF
TRBJ1-2	few	TRBV7-8	-	TGTGCCAGCAGCGCCGCGGGGCTGTATGGCTACACCTTC	CASSAAGLYGYTF
TRBJ2-7	-	TRBV5-1	TRBD1	TGCGCCAGCAGCTTGGGACAGGGGGCAGACGAGCAGTACTTC	CASSLGQGADEQYF
TRBJ2-7	-	TRBV6-5	TRBD1	TGTGCCAGCAGTCCCGGGACAGGTTTCTACGAGCAGTACTTC	CASSPGTGFYEQYF
TRBJ2-2	-	TRBV9	-	TGTGCCAGCAGCGTACAACAACGAGGGGGTGGGACCGGGGAGCTGTTTTTT	CASSVQQRGGGTGELFF
TRBJ2-5	-	TRBV7-2	-	TGTGCCAGCAGCTTAGCGGGGGGAGGAGGCCAAGAGACCCAGTACTTC	CASSLAGGGGQETQYF
TRBJ1-1	-	TRBV5-1	-	TGCGCCAGCAGCTTGGTTTTCGGCGGAAACACTGAAGCTTTCTTT	CASSLVFGGNTEAFF
TRBJ2-3	-	TRBV2	TRBD2	TGTGCCAGCAGTGAGAGGCGGGGGGGCGGCACAGATACGCAGTATTTT	CASSERRGGGTDTQYF
TRBJ2-2	many	TRBV29-1	-	TGCAGCGTAAGCCAGGGTGGGTTGATCACCGGGGAGCTGTTTTTT	CSVSQGGLITGELFF
TRBJ1-1	once	TRBV12-5	-	TGTGCTAGTGGTTTGACACCCCCCGGTACAGGGAACACTGAAGCTTTCTTT	CASGLTPPGTGNTEAFF
TRBJ2-4	-	TRBV4-1	TRBD1	TGCGCCAGCAGCCAAGGGCTGACAGGGAACAAAAACATTCAGTACTTC	CASSQGLTGNKNIQYF
TRBJ2-2	-	TRBV5-1	TRBD2	TGCGCCAGCAGGATTGCTGGACTAGCGGGGGTCGGGGAGCTGTTTTTT	CASRIAGLAGVGELFF
TRBJ2-3	-	TRBV5-4	TRBD2	TGTGCCAGCAGCTTGGGAGGGCTAGCGGGGGTGCATAGCACAGATACGCAGTATTTT	CASSLGGLAGVHSTDTQYF
TRBJ2-5	-	TRBV30	TRBD2	TGTGCCTGGGACACTAGCGGGCGGATTGGGGAGACCCAGTACTTC	CAWDTSGRIGETQYF
TRBJ2-7	-	TRBV4-2	TRBD2	TGTGCCAGCAGCCAAGATTCCTCGCTAGCGGGGGGGATCAACGAGCAGTACTTC	CASSQDSSLAGGINEQYF